This entry lists 24 T cell receptor beta chains sequenced from one sample in a study of monozygotic twins with inflammatory bowel disease. TCRdb reprocessed the 5' RACE reads and reports one entry per CDR3 protein, with no DNA. The specimen's table records a few hundred thousand distinct CDR3 sequences. Sequencing was performed on blood. These receptors came from a human donor with ulcerative colitis or Crohn's disease, or a healthy co-twin of an affected twin (not recorded which).

The chain carries TRBV5-1 and TRBJ2-5; without DNA, the TCRdb call of TRBD1 cannot be checked. The CDR3 consists of 14 residues. The V gene's germline CDR1 is SGHRS and CDR2 YFSETQ. The CDR3 sequence: CASSPGQGQETQYF.

The CDR3 sequence is CSARDNRGVYEQFF. The chain uses TRBV20-1 and TRBJ2-1; TCRdb outputs TRBD1, but without DNA this stays unchecked. This CDR3 has 14 amino acids. Germline CDR1 DFQATT, CDR2 SNEGSKA (reference sequence).

The J gene is TRBJ2-1, the V gene TRBV6-5; the TRBD1 assignment by TCRdb is unverifiable without DNA. CDR1 and CDR2 (germline): MNHEY, SVGAGI. The CDR3 is made up of 16 amino acids. CDR3 region: CASSYDGTGWDNEQFF.

V gene TRBV6-1 combines with J gene TRBJ2-5; TCRdb's assignment of TRBD1 cannot be checked, as there is no DNA. Germline lookup yields CDR1 MNHNS and CDR2 SASEGT. The CDR3 extends over 16 amino acids. The CDR3 spells CASSKPGQGAQETQYF.

The chain links TRBV18 to TRBJ2-7; lacking DNA, the TRBD2 call made by TCRdb goes unchecked. The germline gives CDR1 KGHSH, CDR2 LQKENI. CDR3 length: 15 residues. CDR3 in amino acids: CASSPPTGLGYEQYF.

V and J are TRBV5-5 and TRBJ1-1; the TCRdb D gene call, TRBD1, has no DNA to confirm it. The CDR3 contains 13 residues. Germline CDR1 and CDR2: SGHKS and YYEKEE (reference sequence). The CDR3 sequence is CASSSTGDTEAFF.

This CDR3 is CAISEWQGVGDTQYF. The chain recombines TRBV10-3 with TRBJ2-3; there is no DNA to check the TCRdb D call of TRBD1. The CDR3 contains 15 residues. Germline values: CDR1 ENHRY, CDR2 SYGVKD.

V is TRBV11-2 and J is TRBJ2-5. This CDR3 region has 13 residues. The germline gives CDR1 SGHAT, CDR2 FQNNGV. CDR3 loop: CASSSEVRETQYF.

V is TRBV24-1 and J is TRBJ1-4; the TRBD1 assignment by TCRdb is unverifiable without DNA. Germline-derived CDR1 and CDR2 are KGHDR and SFDVKD. There are 15 residues in the CDR3. CDR3 loop: CATSDFDRGEEKLFF.

This chain uses TRBV12-3 or TRBV12-4 with TRBJ2-7; the TCRdb call, TRBD1, lacks DNA for checking. The CDR3 extends over 14 amino acids. CDR3 loop: CASSLHRGPGEQYF.

The chain joins TRBV9 to TRBJ2-1; the D gene TCRdb calls, TRBD2, cannot be checked with no DNA. Germline CDR1 SGDLS, CDR2 YYNGEE. The CDR3 is 17 residues long. CDR3 in amino acids: CASSARTGLAAYNEQFF.

CDR3 protein: CASSTSGPAYEQYF. The gene calls are TRBV5-1 and TRBJ2-7; the D gene TCRdb calls, TRBD1, cannot be checked with no DNA. CDR3 length equals 14 residues. Germline CDR1 reads SGHRS; CDR2 reads YFSETQ.

V usage is TRBV27 and J usage is TRBJ1-6; the D call from TCRdb, TRBD1, cannot be confirmed without DNA. The CDR3 consists of 13 residues. Germline lookup yields CDR1 MNHEY and CDR2 SMNVEV (reference sequence). Here the CDR3 reads CASSWDSNSPLHF.

The chain uses TRBV6-6 and TRBJ1-1. The V gene's germline CDR1 is MNHNY and CDR2 SVGAGI (reference sequence). The CDR3 length is 13 residues. The CDR3 here is CASSRASNTEAFF.

This rearrangement joins TRBV5-1 to TRBJ2-1; TCRdb indicates TRBD1, and absent DNA this call remains unverified. From germline, CDR1 is SGHRS and CDR2 YFSETQ. The CDR3 is made up of 16 amino acids. This chain's CDR3 is CASTPGAGTSYNEQFF.

CDR3 protein: CASSQDLVSRYEQYF. The chain is built from TRBV4-2 and TRBJ2-7. Germline values: CDR1 LGHNA, CDR2 YNFKEQ. CDR3 length equals 15 residues.

The chain combines TRBV7-9 with TRBJ1-1; the D call of TRBD1 rests on TCRdb alone, since no DNA is present to check it. CDR1 is SEHNR and CDR2 is FQNEAQ in the germline V gene (reference sequence). The CDR3 consists of 15 residues. CDR3 protein: CASSLGTRPDTEAFF.

The chain uses TRBV29-1 and TRBJ2-1. Germline V gene data show CDR1 as SQVTM and CDR2 as ANQGSEA. CDR3 length equals 13 residues. CDR3: CSVQESSYNEQFF.

The V call is TRBV12-3 or TRBV12-4, the J call TRBJ2-7; TCRdb indicates TRBD1, and absent DNA this call remains unverified. The CDR3 is 17 amino acids. CDR3 sequence: CASSLGGGRQIFYEQYF.

V usage is TRBV4-3 and J usage is TRBJ2-6; no DNA is available, so the TRBD2 call from TCRdb remains unchecked. The CDR3 is made up of 15 amino acids. Looked up from germline, CDR1 is LGHNA and CDR2 is YSLEER. This CDR3 is CASSRLAGGANVLTF.

V gene TRBV7-3 combines with J gene TRBJ2-1; TCRdb outputs TRBD1, but without DNA this stays unchecked. Per the germline V gene, CDR1 is SGHTA and CDR2 is FQGTGA. The CDR3 has 15 residues. CDR3 residues: CASSLGAGAYNEQFF.

This chain joins TRBV6-6 and TRBJ2-1; TCRdb lists TRBD2, though no DNA is available to test this call. The CDR3 runs to 11 residues. Germline V gene sequence: CDR1 MNHNY, CDR2 SVGAGI (reference sequence). The CDR3 here is CASSASREQFF.

The genes are TRBV5-1 and TRBJ2-3; TCRdb names TRBD2, which stays unverified in the absence of DNA. The CDR3 spans 16 residues. CDR1 and CDR2 from the germline V gene are SGHRS and YFSETQ. CDR3 region: CASSLGPSEGTDTQYF.

V gene TRBV5-1 combines with J gene TRBJ2-3. Looked up from germline, CDR1 is SGHRS and CDR2 is YFSETQ. The CDR3 has 15 residues. The CDR3 sequence: CASSFAVSSTDTQYF.